These T cell receptor beta chains were read from a single sample in a study of OX40 agonist ivuxolimab in advanced cancers. Method: immunoSEQ multiplex PCR; TCRdb's copy keeps in-frame clones and lacks some. The sample consists of 65,000 to 100,000 clones, roughly four fifths of them appearing once. Here the sequenced sample was CD4+ or CD8+ T cells sorted from blood, taken in a trial of the OX40 agonist ivuxolimab. The receptors stem from an adult with an advanced solid tumor such as melanoma, head and neck, liver or kidney cancer. CDR3s include the opening cysteine and the closing phenylalanine or tryptophan. The D gene is left open where the match is weak. Only part of the rows carry a size: once, few, many, or a class if the clone is expanded.

v_call: TRBV19
j_call: TRBJ1-4
clone_size: .
cdr3_length: 14
d_call: .
cdr3_aa: CASSPGQLHQKLFF
cdr3_nt: TGTGCCAGTAGTCCCGGACAGCTCCATCAAAAACTGTTTTTT

v_call: TRBV6-5
j_call: TRBJ2-2
clone_size: .
cdr3_length: 16
d_call: TRBD2
cdr3_aa: CASSYSSGGNTGELFF
cdr3_nt: TGTGCCAGCAGTTACTCGAGCGGGGGTAACACCGGGGAGCTGTTTTTT

v_call: TRBV13
j_call: TRBJ2-1
clone_size: once
cdr3_length: 16
d_call: TRBD1
cdr3_aa: CASSHGQDDSYNEQFF
cdr3_nt: TGTGCCAGCAGTCATGGACAGGACGACTCCTACAATGAGCAGTTCTTC

v_call: TRBV7-7
j_call: TRBJ2-7
clone_size: .
cdr3_length: 14
d_call: .
cdr3_aa: CASSLDYSSYEQYF
cdr3_nt: TGTGCCAGCAGCTTAGATTATAGCTCCTACGAGCAGTACTTC

v_call: TRBV30
j_call: TRBJ1-1
clone_size: .
cdr3_length: 17
d_call: .
cdr3_aa: CAWSRSYRTVMNTEAFF
cdr3_nt: TGTGCCTGGAGTCGGAGTTACCGGACAGTAATGAACACTGAAGCTTTCTTT

v_call: TRBV30
j_call: TRBJ2-7
clone_size: .
cdr3_length: 15
d_call: .
cdr3_aa: CAWSPLGGYSYEQYF
cdr3_nt: TGTGCCTGGAGTCCCTTGGGCGGGTACTCCTACGAGCAGTACTTC

v_call: TRBV5-1
j_call: TRBJ2-2
clone_size: .
cdr3_length: 16
d_call: TRBD2
cdr3_aa: CASSGGTSEFSGELFF
cdr3_nt: TGCGCCAGCAGCGGGGGGACTAGCGAATTTTCCGGGGAGCTGTTTTTT

v_call: TRBV7-3
j_call: TRBJ2-1
clone_size: .
cdr3_length: 17
d_call: TRBD2
cdr3_aa: CASSFPKSGSSYNEQFF
cdr3_nt: TGTGCCAGCAGCTTCCCTAAGAGCGGGAGCTCCTACAATGAGCAGTTCTTC

v_call: TRBV9
j_call: TRBJ1-3
clone_size: .
cdr3_length: 17
d_call: TRBD1
cdr3_aa: CASSVRSQGESGNTIYF
cdr3_nt: TGTGCCAGCAGCGTACGGTCTCAGGGGGAGTCCGGAAACACCATATATTTT

v_call: TRBV7-8
j_call: TRBJ2-1
clone_size: .
cdr3_length: 16
d_call: TRBD2
cdr3_aa: CASSYSEELAGDEQFF
cdr3_nt: TGTGCCAGCAGTTATTCAGAAGAGCTAGCGGGAGATGAGCAGTTCTTC

v_call: TRBV4-1
j_call: TRBJ2-3
clone_size: .
cdr3_length: 19
d_call: TRBD1
cdr3_aa: CASSQLRDSPEWSTDTQYF
cdr3_nt: TGCGCCAGCAGCCAGCTCCGGGACAGCCCGGAGTGGAGCACAGATACGCAGTATTTT

v_call: TRBV27
j_call: TRBJ1-4
clone_size: .
cdr3_length: 17
d_call: TRBD1
cdr3_aa: CASRREGGADWREKLFF
cdr3_nt: TGTGCCAGCAGAAGGGAAGGGGGCGCGGATTGGAGGGAAAAACTGTTTTTT

v_call: TRBV7-3
j_call: TRBJ1-4
clone_size: .
cdr3_length: 18
d_call: .
cdr3_aa: CAKARAPGVGGTNEKLFF
cdr3_nt: TGTGCTAAGGCAAGGGCTCCTGGGGTGGGTGGCACTAATGAAAAACTGTTTTTT

v_call: TRBV4-2
j_call: TRBJ2-2
clone_size: .
cdr3_length: 13
d_call: .
cdr3_aa: CASSQEAPGELFF
cdr3_nt: TGTGCCAGCAGCCAAGAGGCACCCGGGGAGCTGTTTTTT

v_call: TRBV2
j_call: TRBJ1-5
clone_size: .
cdr3_length: 14
d_call: .
cdr3_aa: CASREQGGNQPQHF
cdr3_nt: TGTGCCAGCAGGGAACAGGGCGGCAATCAGCCCCAGCATTTT

v_call: TRBV18
j_call: TRBJ2-1
clone_size: .
cdr3_length: 14
d_call: TRBD2
cdr3_aa: CASSPPSGINEQFF
cdr3_nt: TGTGCCAGCTCACCACCGAGCGGGATCAATGAGCAGTTCTTC

v_call: TRBV14
j_call: TRBJ2-4
clone_size: .
cdr3_length: 17
d_call: TRBD2
cdr3_aa: CASSQVWEGLAKNIQYF
cdr3_nt: TGTGCCAGCAGCCAAGTATGGGAGGGCCTAGCCAAAAACATTCAGTACTTC

v_call: TRBV9
j_call: TRBJ1-2
clone_size: .
cdr3_length: 11
d_call: .
cdr3_aa: CASSQNYGYTF
cdr3_nt: TGTGCCAGCAGCCAGAACTATGGCTACACCTTC

v_call: TRBV7-9
j_call: TRBJ2-1
clone_size: .
cdr3_length: 15
d_call: .
cdr3_aa: CASSPTLDSYNEQFF
cdr3_nt: TGTGCCAGCAGCCCCACCCTGGACAGTTACAATGAGCAGTTCTTC

v_call: TRBV5-1
j_call: TRBJ2-7
clone_size: .
cdr3_length: 16
d_call: TRBD1
cdr3_aa: CASSSRQGVPRHEQYF
cdr3_nt: TGCGCCAGCAGCTCCCGACAGGGGGTCCCGCGCCACGAGCAGTACTTC

v_call: TRBV6-1
j_call: TRBJ1-2
clone_size: .
cdr3_length: 13
d_call: .
cdr3_aa: CASHNTGNYGYTF
cdr3_nt: TGTGCCAGCCATAATACCGGCAACTATGGCTACACCTTC

v_call: TRBV27
j_call: TRBJ2-1
clone_size: .
cdr3_length: 13
d_call: TRBD1
cdr3_aa: CASSWDRYNEQFF
cdr3_nt: TGTGCCAGCAGTTGGGACAGGTACAATGAGCAGTTCTTC

v_call: TRBV6-5
j_call: TRBJ1-2
clone_size: many
cdr3_length: 13
d_call: .
cdr3_aa: CASSAGKYYGYTF
cdr3_nt: TGTGCCAGCAGTGCCGGGAAATACTATGGCTACACCTTC

v_call: TRBV2
j_call: TRBJ2-3
clone_size: .
cdr3_length: 17
d_call: TRBD1
cdr3_aa: CASSRGGTGLSTDTQYF
cdr3_nt: TGTGCCAGCAGCCGAGGCGGGACAGGGCTTAGCACAGATACGCAGTATTTT

v_call: TRBV29-1
j_call: TRBJ1-1
clone_size: .
cdr3_length: 13
d_call: .
cdr3_aa: CSAAGNPNTEAFF
cdr3_nt: TGCAGCGCTGCCGGCAACCCGAACACTGAAGCTTTCTTT

v_call: TRBV9
j_call: TRBJ1-4
clone_size: .
cdr3_length: 15
d_call: TRBD1
cdr3_aa: CASSVVGTGNEKLFF
cdr3_nt: TGTGCCAGCAGCGTAGTAGGGACAGGGAATGAAAAACTGTTTTTT

v_call: TRBV9
j_call: TRBJ2-7
clone_size: .
cdr3_length: 14
d_call: .
cdr3_aa: CASSVAGKGTEQYF
cdr3_nt: TGTGCCAGCAGCGTAGCGGGGAAAGGGACAGAGCAGTACTTC

v_call: TRBV2
j_call: TRBJ1-3
clone_size: .
cdr3_length: 13
d_call: .
cdr3_aa: CASSRDSGNTIYF
cdr3_nt: TGTGCCAGCAGTCGGGACTCTGGAAACACCATATATTTT

v_call: TRBV7-9
j_call: TRBJ1-2
clone_size: .
cdr3_length: 16
d_call: TRBD1
cdr3_aa: CASSQDRSYLGYGYTF
cdr3_nt: TGTGCCAGCAGCCAGGACAGGTCCTACCTTGGGTATGGCTACACCTTC

v_call: TRBV27
j_call: TRBJ2-5
clone_size: .
cdr3_length: 16
d_call: TRBD1
cdr3_aa: CASSLWGQGAQETQYF
cdr3_nt: TGTGCCAGCAGTTTATGGGGACAGGGGGCCCAAGAGACCCAGTACTTC

v_call: TRBV6-5
j_call: TRBJ2-7
clone_size: .
cdr3_length: 15
d_call: TRBD1
cdr3_aa: CASRVRDRGGLEQYF
cdr3_nt: TGTGCCAGCAGGGTTCGGGACAGGGGAGGGCTCGAGCAGTACTTC

v_call: TRBV2
j_call: TRBJ1-6
clone_size: .
cdr3_length: 13
d_call: .
cdr3_aa: CASTRDGGSPLHF
cdr3_nt: TGTGCCAGCACTAGGGACGGCGGTTCACCCCTCCACTTT

v_call: TRBV5-6
j_call: TRBJ2-1
clone_size: .
cdr3_length: 19
d_call: TRBD2
cdr3_aa: CASSLEGTSGVGSYNEQFF
cdr3_nt: TGTGCCAGCAGCTTGGAGGGGACTAGCGGGGTGGGCTCCTACAATGAGCAGTTCTTC

v_call: TRBV2
j_call: TRBJ2-2
clone_size: few
cdr3_length: 15
d_call: .
cdr3_aa: CASMAGSSNTGELFF
cdr3_nt: TGTGCCAGCATGGCGGGCAGTTCGAACACCGGGGAGCTGTTTTTT

v_call: TRBV30
j_call: TRBJ1-5
clone_size: .
cdr3_length: 13
d_call: .
cdr3_aa: CAWSPGGNQPQHF
cdr3_nt: TGTGCCTGGAGTCCCGGAGGAAATCAGCCCCAGCATTTT

v_call: TRBV27
j_call: TRBJ1-5
clone_size: .
cdr3_length: 15
d_call: TRBD1
cdr3_aa: CASSLQGASVQPQHF
cdr3_nt: TGTGCCAGCAGCCTACAGGGGGCGAGCGTTCAGCCCCAGCATTTT

v_call: TRBV5-5
j_call: TRBJ1-5
clone_size: .
cdr3_length: 15
d_call: TRBD1
cdr3_aa: CASSSSGTGLQPQHF
cdr3_nt: TGTGCCAGCAGCTCCTCCGGGACAGGGCTTCAGCCCCAGCATTTT